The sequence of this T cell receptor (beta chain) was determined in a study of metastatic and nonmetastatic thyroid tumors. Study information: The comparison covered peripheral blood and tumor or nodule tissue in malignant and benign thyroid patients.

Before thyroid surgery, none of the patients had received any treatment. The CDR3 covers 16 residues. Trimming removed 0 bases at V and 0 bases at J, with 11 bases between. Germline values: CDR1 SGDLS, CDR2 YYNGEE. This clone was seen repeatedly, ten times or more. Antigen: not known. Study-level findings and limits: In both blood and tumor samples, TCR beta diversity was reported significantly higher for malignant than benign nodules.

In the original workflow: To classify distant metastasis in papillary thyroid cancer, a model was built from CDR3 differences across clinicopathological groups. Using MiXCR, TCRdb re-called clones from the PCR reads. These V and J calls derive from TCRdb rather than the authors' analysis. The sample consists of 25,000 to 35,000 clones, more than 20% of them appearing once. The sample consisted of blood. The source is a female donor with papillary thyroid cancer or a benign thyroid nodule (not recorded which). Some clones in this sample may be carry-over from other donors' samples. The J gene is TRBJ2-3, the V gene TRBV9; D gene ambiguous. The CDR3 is CASSVASGRSTDTQYF. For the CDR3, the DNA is TGTGCCAGCAGCGTAGCTAGTGGTCGGAGCACAGATACGCAGTATTTT.